These T cell receptor beta chains were read from a single sample in a study of breast tumors, draining lymph nodes, adjacent tissues. TCRdb recomputed calls from the multiplex PCR reads with MiXCR, one row per CDR3 protein. Of under 150,000 distinct CDR3 sequences in the sample, less than 25% are singletons; the top ten hold roughly 2%. Sequencing input: axillary lymph node tissue. These TCRs come from a female donor with breast cancer. Some clones in this sample may be carry-over from other donors' samples. The CDR3 runs from the conserved cysteine through the conserved F or W. A D gene is named only where the DNA matches it firmly. A row's size may be missing; if present it is once, few, many or a size class.

>many|TRBD1|TRBV19|TRBJ1-2
TGTGCCAGTAACTCCCTCGCCTTGGGACAGTCTAATGGCTACACCTTC
CASNSLALGQSNGYTF
>few|-|TRBV29-1|TRBJ2-5
TGCAGCGTTGAGCCAGGCGAGACCCAGTACTTC
CSVEPGETQYF
>many|-|TRBV9|TRBJ1-3
TGTGCCAGCCGCTCTGGAAACACCATATATTTT
CASRSGNTIYF
>many|TRBD2|TRBV10-2|TRBJ2-1
TGCGCCAGCAGTGAGGGCGGGAGTATACTGGGCAATGAGCAGTTCTTC
CASSEGGSILGNEQFF
>few|TRBD1|TRBV6-6|TRBJ1-5
TGTGCCAGCATTGGACAGGGGGCGCGGGGCAATCAGCCCCAGCATTTT
CASIGQGARGNQPQHF
>many|-|TRBV9|TRBJ1-6
TGTGCCAGCAGCGTCGGGCCGGATTCACCCCTCCACTTT
CASSVGPDSPLHF
>many|TRBD2|TRBV3-1|TRBJ2-3
TGTGCCAGCAGCCAGGCTAGCGGCCTTGACACGCAGTATTTT
CASSQASGLDTQYF
>few|-|TRBV19|TRBJ2-1
TGTGCCAGTAGTATAGCAGCAGGGGCCTCCTACAATGAGCAGTTCTTC
CASSIAAGASYNEQFF
>many|TRBD1|TRBV3-1|TRBJ2-7
TGTGCCAGCAGCCAAGAGGGACAGGGGTCCTACGAGCAGTACTTC
CASSQEGQGSYEQYF
>many|TRBD1|TRBV10-3|TRBJ1-6
TGTGCCATCAGGCAGACCGACAGGGGGGATAATTCACCCCTCCACTTT
CAIRQTDRGDNSPLHF
>-|-|TRBV7-8|TRBJ1-5
TGTGCCAGCAGCTTAGTTCTAGTCGCAGATACGCAGCATTTT
CASSLVLVADTQHF
>many|TRBD1|TRBV14|TRBJ2-1
TGTGCCAGCAGCCAAGGCCTAGGCGTAGGGGGCGCGGACAATGAGCAGTTCTTC
CASSQGLGVGGADNEQFF
>many|-|TRBV15|TRBJ1-5
TGTGCCACCAGCAGAGACGAGGGGGTGAATCAGCCCCAGCATTTT
CATSRDEGVNQPQHF
>-|TRBD1|TRBV6-5|TRBJ2-1
TGTGCCAGCAGCAGGGACAGGGGGCTACCCTACTCCTACAATGAGCAGTTCTTC
CASSRDRGLPYSYNEQFF
>many|TRBD1|TRBV29-1|TRBJ1-5
TGCAGCGTTGGGACAGGGAGCAATCAGCCCCAGCATTTT
CSVGTGSNQPQHF
>many|-|TRBV2|TRBJ1-2
TGTGCCAGCAGTGAAAGAGGGACCCTGCGGGGTCTTAACTATGGCTACACCTTC
CASSERGTLRGLNYGYTF
>-|TRBD1|TRBV6-6|TRBJ1-6
TGTGCCAGCAAACAGGGGGCCACCTATAATTCACCCCTCCACTTT
CASKQGATYNSPLHF
>many|-|TRBV19|TRBJ2-7
TGTGCCAGTAGTAAGCGGGGACAGTTCTACGAGCAGTACTTC
CASSKRGQFYEQYF
>many|-|TRBV12-3/TRBV12-4|TRBJ2-5
-
CASSFGPGGETQYF
>many|-|TRBV11-2|TRBJ1-6
TGTGCCAGCAACTTGGGAGAACGATCACCCCTCCACTTT
CASNLGERSPLHF
>many|TRBD2|TRBV20-1|TRBJ2-1
TGCAGTGCTAGAGATCGGTACTGGCGGGAGTCCTACAATGAGCAGTTCTTC
CSARDRYWRESYNEQFF
>many|TRBD2|TRBV20-1|TRBJ2-1
TGCAGTGCTAGAGATACCAGCGGGAGTGGGTCTATTGAGCAGTTCTTC
CSARDTSGSGSIEQFF
>many|TRBD2|TRBV7-8|TRBJ2-1
TGTGCCAGCAGCGCCCGTAGCGGGAGGTACAATGAGCAGTTCTTC
CASSARSGRYNEQFF
>many|TRBD2|TRBV6-1|TRBJ2-7
TGTGCCAGCAGTGAAGGCGGGAGCGGGGCGAGCTCCTACGAGCAGTACTTC
CASSEGGSGASSYEQYF
>many|TRBD1|TRBV19|TRBJ1-5
TGTGCCAGTAGCCCGGGACAGATTAATCAGCCCCAGCATTTT
CASSPGQINQPQHF
>many|-|TRBV4-1|TRBJ2-2
TGCGCCAGCAGCCAAGAGGGGACAAGAAACACCGGGGAGCTGTTTTTT
CASSQEGTRNTGELFF
>-|-|TRBV3-1|TRBJ2-1
TGTGCCAGCAGCCGGGACGCCTACAATGGGCAGTTCTTC
CASSRDAYNGQFF
>many|TRBD2|TRBV20-1|TRBJ2-7
TGCAGTGCTAGAGCTGTAGCGGGAGTGGTCTACGAGCAGTACTTC
CSARAVAGVVYEQYF
>many|-|TRBV6-5|TRBJ2-3
TGTGCCAGCAGTTACGTTGGGACCACAGATACGCAGTATTTT
CASSYVGTTDTQYF
>once|-|TRBV7-9|TRBJ1-1
TGTGCCAGCAGCTTATCAACGGCGAACACTGAAGCTTTCTTT
CASSLSTANTEAFF
>many|-|TRBV7-8|TRBJ2-7
TGTGCCAGCAGCTCCGGACTGAAGTCCTACGAGCAGTACTTC
CASSSGLKSYEQYF
>many|-|TRBV20-1|TRBJ2-3
TGCAGTGCTAGACATAGCTCTGATGCAGATACGCAGTATTTT
CSARHSSDADTQYF
>many|TRBD2|TRBV20-1|TRBJ2-7
TGCAGTGCTAGAGGCTCCCGGGACTATTTAATCCACGAGCAGTACTTC
CSARGSRDYLIHEQYF
>few|TRBD1|TRBV3-1|TRBJ2-5
TGTGCCAGCAGCCAGGGAGACAGGGGGGTCCGAGAGACCCAGTACTTC
CASSQGDRGVRETQYF
>many|TRBD1|TRBV28|TRBJ2-7
TGTGCCAGCAGCCTCACGTCCCCCGGGACAGGGAGGAGGGAGCAGTACTTC
CASSLTSPGTGRREQYF
>-|-|TRBV6-4|TRBJ2-2
TGTGCCAGCAGGGCGGGGAGCCCCACCGGGGAGCTGTTTTTT
CASRAGSPTGELFF
>many|-|TRBV27|TRBJ2-7
TGTGCCAGCAGTTTACGGGGGAATCTCTACGAGCAGTACTTC
CASSLRGNLYEQYF